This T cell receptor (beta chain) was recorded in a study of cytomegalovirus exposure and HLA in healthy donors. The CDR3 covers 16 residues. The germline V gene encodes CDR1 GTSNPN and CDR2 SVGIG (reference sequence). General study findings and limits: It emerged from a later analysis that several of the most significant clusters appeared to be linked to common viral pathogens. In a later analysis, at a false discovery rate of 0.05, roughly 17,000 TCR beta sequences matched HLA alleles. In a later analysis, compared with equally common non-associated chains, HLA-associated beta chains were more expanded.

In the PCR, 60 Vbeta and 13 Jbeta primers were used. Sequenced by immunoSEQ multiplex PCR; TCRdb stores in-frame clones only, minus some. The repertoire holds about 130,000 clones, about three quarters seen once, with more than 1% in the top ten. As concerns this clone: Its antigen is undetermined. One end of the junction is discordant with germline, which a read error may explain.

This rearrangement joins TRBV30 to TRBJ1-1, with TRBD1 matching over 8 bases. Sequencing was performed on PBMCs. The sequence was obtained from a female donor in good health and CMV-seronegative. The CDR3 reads CAWSGRDRILKTEAFF. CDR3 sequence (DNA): TGTGCCTGGAGTGGCCGGGACAGGATCTTGAAAACTGAAGCTTTCTTT.